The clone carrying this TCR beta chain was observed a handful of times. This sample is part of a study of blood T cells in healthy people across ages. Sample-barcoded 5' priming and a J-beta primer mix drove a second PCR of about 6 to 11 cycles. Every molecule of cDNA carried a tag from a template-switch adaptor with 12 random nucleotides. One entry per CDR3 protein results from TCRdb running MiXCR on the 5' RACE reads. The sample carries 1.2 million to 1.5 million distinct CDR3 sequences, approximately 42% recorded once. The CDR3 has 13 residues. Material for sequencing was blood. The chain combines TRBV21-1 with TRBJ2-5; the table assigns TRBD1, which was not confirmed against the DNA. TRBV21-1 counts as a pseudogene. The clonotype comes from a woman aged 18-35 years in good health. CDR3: CASSNRPGGLLYF. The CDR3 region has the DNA TGTGCCAGCAGCAATCGCCCAGGGGGGCTACTGTACTTC.